Presented here are 14 T cell receptor beta chains from one specimen sequenced in a study of cytomegalovirus exposure and HLA in healthy donors. Repertoires were generated with immunoSEQ multiplex PCR, while TCRdb's copy carries only in-frame clones and drops some. The table has 160,000 or so clones, 88% seen once. The sample comprised PBMCs. These receptors were obtained from a man between 18 and 29 years old in good health and CMV-seronegative.

This chain links TRBV6-5 with TRBJ2-7; D unclear. Trimming removed 6 bases at V and 3 bases at J, with 15 bases between. This CDR3 is 14 amino acids long. Looked up from germline, CDR1 is MNHEY and CDR2 is SVGAGI. CDR3 loop: CASSPHEEIYEQYV. DNA for the CDR3: TGTGCCAGCAGCCCCCATGAGGAGATCTACGAGCAGTACGTC.

CDR3 DNA sequence: TGTGCCAGTACCCGAAAGGGACAGGGAAATTCACCCCTCCACTTT. Translating it yields CASTRKGQGNSPLHF. The genes are TRBV19 and TRBJ1-6, with 9 bases lining up with TRBD1. From germline, CDR1 is LNHDA and CDR2 SQIVND (reference sequence). The CDR3 length is 15 residues. The V and J ends lost 7 bases and 7 bases, in that order; junction bases with no gene match: 8.

This rearrangement joins TRBV7-9 to TRBJ2-3; D might be TRBD2 (5 bases). V was shortened by 1 base and J by 2 bases, with 16 bases between the two germline ends. The CDR3 totals 17 residues. Germline assignment: CDR1 SEHNR and CDR2 FQNEAQ (reference sequence). This CDR3 reads CASSLGGSGSYTDTQYF. In DNA, the CDR3 is TGTGCCAGCAGCTTAGGCGGGTCGGGGTCCTACACAGATACGCAGTATTTT.

CDR3 sequence: CASSQDEVAGLNTGELFF. CDR3 DNA: TGCGCCAGCAGCCAAGATGAGGTAGCGGGTTTGAACACCGGGGAGCTGTTTTTT. The gene calls are TRBV4-1 and TRBJ2-2, with 7 bases fitting TRBD2. The V and J ends lost 0 bases and 1 base, in that order; junction bases with no gene match: 8. CDR1 is MGHRA, CDR2 YSYEKL, per germline. The CDR3 spans 18 residues.

The chain links TRBV7-2 to TRBJ2-7; 14 nucleotides match TRBD2. Germline trimming cut 5 bases from V and 4 bases from J; bases unmatched to any gene: 4. CDR1 is SGHTA and CDR2 is FQGNSA in the germline V gene. The CDR3 totals 15 residues. CDR3 DNA: TGTGCCAGCAGCGAGACTAGCGGGGGGGGTTACGAGCAGTACGTC. It encodes CASSETSGGGYEQYV.

This chain joins TRBV10-1 and TRBJ2-2; D gene ambiguous. The germline gives CDR1 WNHNN, CDR2 SYGVQD (reference sequence). This CDR3 region has 15 residues. V lost 2 bases to trimming and J lost 3 bases, with 10 bases between them. CDR3 sequence: CASSEARIDTGELFF. CDR3 nucleotide sequence: TGCGCCAGCAGTGAGGCGAGAATTGACACCGGGGAGCTGTTTTTT.

The count of this clone is one. The chain combines TRBV4-1 with TRBJ2-7; D possibly corresponds to TRBD2 (6 bases). The CDR3 runs to 14 residues. Germline-derived CDR1 and CDR2 are MGHRA and YSYEKL. With 0 bases removed from V and 4 bases from J, the gap between germline ends came to 10 bases. CDR3 in DNA: TGCGCCAGCAGCCAAGAGCTAGCGAGGTACGAGCAGTACTTC. This sequence encodes CASSQELARYEQYF.

The V gene is TRBV4-1, the J gene TRBJ1-1, with 10 bases fitting TRBD1. Per germline, CDR1 MGHRA and CDR2 YSYEKL. V gave up 3 bases and J gave up 7 bases; unmatched junction bases: 5. The CDR3 covers 14 residues. This CDR3 reads CASSQGTGVGEAFF. CDR3 DNA sequence: TGCGCCAGCAGCCAGGGGACAGGGGTGGGTGAAGCTTTCTTT.

V usage is TRBV10-2 and J usage is TRBJ2-1, with TRBD2 identical over 15 bases. Germline-derived CDR1 and CDR2 are WSHSY and SAAADI. The ends lost 3 bases at V and 7 bases at J; junction bases unmatched: 1. The CDR3 sequence is 15 residues long. CDR3 DNA: TGCGCCAGCAGTGACGGGACTAGCGGGAGGAATGAGCAGTTCTTC. Amino acid sequence: CASSDGTSGRNEQFF.

The chain couples TRBV19 to TRBJ2-1; 9 bases line up with TRBD2. The trim removed 4 bases at V and 0 bases at J, leaving 1 base unmatched. The germline V gene has CDR1 LNHDA and CDR2 SQIVND (reference sequence). This CDR3 spans 15 amino acids. CDR3 sequence reads: CASSRTSVSYNEQFF. The CDR3 bases are TGTGCCAGTAGTAGGACTAGCGTCTCCTACAATGAGCAGTTCTTC.

V gene TRBV5-1 combines with J gene TRBJ2-5; 11 bases agree with TRBD2. This CDR3 has 16 residues. V lost 2 bases and J lost 1; bases outside the gene matches: 4. The germline CDR1 and CDR2 sequences are SGHRS and YFSETQ. CDR3 loop: CASSFSGTSGQETQYF. CDR3 sequence (DNA): TGCGCCAGCAGCTTCTCCGGGACTAGCGGCCAAGAGACCCAGTACTTC.

The gene calls are TRBV6-1 and TRBJ2-7; 10 nucleotides match TRBD2. Germline CDR1 and CDR2: MNHNS and SASEGT. The CDR3 is made up of 16 amino acids. With 4 bases clipped from V and 7 bases from J, the junction kept 13 bases outside the gene matches. This CDR3 is CASSASGSGGGIEQYV. The DNA of the CDR3 is TGTGCCAGCAGTGCCAGCGGGAGCGGGGGGGGTATTGAGCAGTACGTC.

V and J are TRBV7-9 and TRBJ2-5; 8 bases map to TRBD2. V was pared by 5 bases and J by 2 bases, with 7 bases of the junction left unmatched. The CDR3 length is 15 residues. Germline CDR1 SEHNR, CDR2 FQNEAQ (reference sequence). The CDR3 spells CASSPPGGGQETQYF. Here the CDR3 DNA reads TGTGCCAGCAGCCCCCCGGGAGGGGGACAAGAGACCCAGTACTTC.

This CDR3 reads CASSLALSGFRDTQYF. In nucleotides, the CDR3 is TGTGCCAGCAGCTTAGCTTTGTCGGGATTTCGGGATACGCAGTATTTT. This chain uses TRBV7-2 with TRBJ2-3; a weak D match, TRBD2 (5 bases). V was shortened by 0 bases and J by 6 bases, with 16 bases between the two germline ends. The CDR3 spans 16 residues. From germline, CDR1 is SGHTA and CDR2 FQGNSA.